This TCR beta chain was found in a study of Graves' ophthalmopathy and Graves' hyperthyroidism. Study context: At initial diagnosis, peripheral blood was obtained, and this preceded any treatment. Points from the study as a whole: Using 13 signatures, a model distinguished ophthalmopathy from stable hyperthyroidism, reaching around 85% sensitivity and 65% to 84% specificity.

Germline V gene data show CDR1 as ENHRY and CDR2 as SYGVKD. CDR3 length: 13 amino acids. Trimming left V 10 bases short and J 7 bases short, with 20 bases between. A remark on this clonotype: Its antigen is unidentified.

None of the included patients had other autoimmune diseases, uncontrolled infections, pregnancy or lactation, as these led to exclusion. For repertoire sequencing, the TCR beta CDR3 regions were amplified from RNA transcripts. HTBI primers were employed in first-round RT-PCR, then a second-round multiplex PCR followed. Via MiXCR, TCRdb re-called the multiplex PCR reads, giving one row per CDR3 protein. This sample yields 500,000 to 800,000 distinct CDR3 sequences, of which 35% to 45% are seen a single time; about 3.3% belongs to the top ten. Sequences were obtained from peripheral blood. The chain couples TRBV10-3 to TRBJ2-7, with a possible D match to TRBD1 (6 bases). The source of this sequence is an adult man with Graves' ophthalmopathy. The CDR3 region is CASIAGDTGEQYF. The CDR3 DNA reads as TGTGCCAGCATCGCCGGGGACACCGGGGAGCAGTACTTC.